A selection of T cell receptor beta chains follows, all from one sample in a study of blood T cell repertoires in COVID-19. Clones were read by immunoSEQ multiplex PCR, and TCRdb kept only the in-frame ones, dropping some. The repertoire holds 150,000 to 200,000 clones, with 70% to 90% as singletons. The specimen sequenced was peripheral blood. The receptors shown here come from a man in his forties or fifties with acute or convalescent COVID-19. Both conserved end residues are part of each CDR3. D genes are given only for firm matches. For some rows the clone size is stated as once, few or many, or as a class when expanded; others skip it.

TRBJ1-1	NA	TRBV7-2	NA	CASSLYGNTEAFF	TGTGCCAGCAGCTTATACGGGAACACTGAAGCTTTCTTT
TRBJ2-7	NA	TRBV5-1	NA	CASSFFGPMYEQYF	TGCGCCAGCAGCTTTTTCGGTCCTATGTACGAGCAGTACTTC
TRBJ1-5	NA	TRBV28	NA	CASSPGGGKGQPQHF	TGTGCCAGCAGTCCCGGGGGGGGGAAGGGTCAGCCCCAGCATTTT
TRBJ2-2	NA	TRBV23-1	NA	CASSFNTGELFF	TGCGCCAGCAGCTTCAACACCGGGGAGCTGTTTTTT
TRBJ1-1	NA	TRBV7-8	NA	CASSLDDGVRAFF	TGTGCCAGCAGCTTAGACGACGGGGTTCGAGCTTTCTTT
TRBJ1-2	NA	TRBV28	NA	CASSLGGTYGYTF	TGTGCCAGCAGTTTAGGAGGGACCTATGGCTACACCTTC
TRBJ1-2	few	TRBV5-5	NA	CASSFRDGGPGGAGYTF	TGTGCCAGCAGCTTCCGAGACGGCGGCCCCGGGGGGGCCGGCTACACCTTC
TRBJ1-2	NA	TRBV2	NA	CASSVQRGVYGYTF	TGTGCCAGCAGTGTTCAGCGGGGCGTCTATGGCTACACCTTC
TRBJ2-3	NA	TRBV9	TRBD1	CASSATGGHTDTQYF	TGTGCCAGCAGCGCGACAGGGGGCCACACAGATACGCAGTATTTT
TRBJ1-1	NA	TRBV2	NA	CASSEAGGDTEAFF	TGTGCCAGCAGTGAAGCAGGGGGGGACACTGAAGCTTTCTTT
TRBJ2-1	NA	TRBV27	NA	CASSGRTGGNEQFF	TGTGCCAGCAGTGGGAGGACTGGGGGGAATGAGCAGTTCTTC
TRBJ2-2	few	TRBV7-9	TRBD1	CASSWDSTNTGELFF	TGTGCCAGCAGTTGGGACAGCACGAACACCGGGGAGCTGTTTTTT
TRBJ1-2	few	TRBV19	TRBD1	CASSMGATGPSYGYTF	TGTGCCAGTAGTATGGGGGCGACAGGGCCGTCTTATGGCTACACCTTC
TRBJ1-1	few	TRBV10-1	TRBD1	CASSRQGKNTEAFF	TGCGCCAGCAGTAGACAGGGCAAGAACACTGAAGCTTTCTTT
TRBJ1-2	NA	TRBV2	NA	CASSEISRRSYGYTF	TGTGCCAGCAGTGAAATCAGTCGCAGATCATATGGCTACACCTTC
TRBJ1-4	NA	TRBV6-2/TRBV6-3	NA	CASSRFTATNEKLFF	TGTGCCAGCAGTAGATTCACAGCAACTAATGAAAAACTGTTTTTT
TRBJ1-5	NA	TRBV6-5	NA	CASRWGVDQPQHF	TGTGCCAGCAGGTGGGGGGTGGATCAGCCCCAGCATTTT
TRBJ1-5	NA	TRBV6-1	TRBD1	CASSEQGGQPQHF	TGTGCCAGCAGTGAACAGGGGGGTCAGCCCCAGCATTTT
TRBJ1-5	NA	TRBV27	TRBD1	CASSPDRGDQPQHF	TGTGCCAGCAGTCCGGACAGGGGCGACCAGCCCCAGCATTTT
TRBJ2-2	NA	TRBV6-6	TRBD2	CASSLAGEVTGELFF	TGTGCCAGCAGTTTAGCGGGGGAGGTGACCGGGGAGCTGTTTTTT
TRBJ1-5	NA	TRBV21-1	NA	CASSKTGYGRAFNQPQHF	TGTGCCAGCAGCAAAACGGGTTATGGGAGGGCCTTCAATCAGCCCCAGCATTTT
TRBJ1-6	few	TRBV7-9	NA	CASSLARLGVSSYNSPLHF	TGTGCCAGCAGCTTAGCTCGCCTCGGGGTGAGCTCCTATAATTCACCCCTCCACTTT
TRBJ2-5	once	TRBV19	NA	CASSEGWETQYF	TGTGCCAGTAGTGAGGGTTGGGAGACCCAGTACTTC
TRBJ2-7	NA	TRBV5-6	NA	CASSLGQAAYEQYF	TGTGCCAGCAGCTTGGGACAGGCGGCCTACGAGCAGTACTTC
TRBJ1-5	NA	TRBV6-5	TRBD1	CASSLRQGTSQPQHF	TGTGCCAGCAGCCTTCGACAGGGTACTTCTCAGCCCCAGCATTTT
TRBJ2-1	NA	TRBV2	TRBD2	CASSHRTSGALYNEQFF	TGTGCCAGCAGCCATCGGACTAGCGGGGCCCTCTACAATGAGCAGTTCTTC
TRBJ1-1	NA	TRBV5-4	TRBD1	CASSLAGGGTTFF	TGTGCCAGCAGCTTGGCAGGGGGCGGTACAACTTTCTTT
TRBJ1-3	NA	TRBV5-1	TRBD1	CASSLVGSGQGRNTIYF	TGCGCCAGCAGCTTGGTAGGCTCGGGACAGGGCCGGAACACCATATATTTT
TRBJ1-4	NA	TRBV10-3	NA	CATAGGSTNEKLFF	TGTGCCACCGCCGGAGGCTCAACTAATGAAAAACTGTTTTTT
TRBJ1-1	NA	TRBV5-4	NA	CASSLGVTEAFF	TGTGCCAGCAGCTTGGGAGTAACTGAAGCTTTCTTT
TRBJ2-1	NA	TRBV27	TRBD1	CASSSHNQQGAYSYNEQFF	TGTGCCAGCAGTTCCCACAACCAACAGGGGGCGTACTCCTACAATGAGCAGTTCTTC
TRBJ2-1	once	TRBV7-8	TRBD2	CASSSRTSGAISSYNEQFF	TGTGCCAGCAGCTCAAGGACTAGCGGGGCCATTAGCTCCTACAATGAGCAGTTCTTC
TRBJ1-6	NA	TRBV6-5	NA	CASSPDGVWSPLHF	TGTGCCAGCAGTCCGGACGGGGTGTGGTCACCCCTCCACTTT
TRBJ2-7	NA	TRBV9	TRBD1	CASSQPRQGERFEQYF	TGTGCCAGCAGCCAACCCCGACAGGGCGAAAGGTTCGAGCAGTACTTC
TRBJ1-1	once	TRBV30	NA	CAWSEGVFGAEAFF	TGTGCCTGGAGTGAGGGGGTCTTTGGCGCTGAAGCTTTCTTT
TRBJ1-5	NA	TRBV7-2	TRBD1	CASSSGQGTRQPQHF	TGTGCCAGCAGCTCCGGACAGGGTACGAGACAGCCCCAGCATTTT
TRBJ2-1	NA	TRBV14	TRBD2	CASSQGLAGGYNEQFF	TGTGCCAGCAGCCAGGGACTAGCGGGGGGATACAATGAGCAGTTCTTC
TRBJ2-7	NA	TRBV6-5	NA	CASSYAGYEQYF	TGTGCCAGCAGTTATGCGGGCTACGAGCAGTACTTC
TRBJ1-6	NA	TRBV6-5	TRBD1	CASSPDRGSSPLHF	TGTGCCAGCAGTCCGGACAGGGGTAGTTCACCCCTCCACTTT
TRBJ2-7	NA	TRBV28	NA	CASRYYEQYF	TGTGCCAGCAGATACTACGAGCAGTACTTC